This T cell receptor beta chain was obtained from a study of Ad26.COV2.S vaccination and SARS-CoV-2 variants. This CDR3 has 16 amino acids. Per the germline V gene, CDR1 is SGDLS and CDR2 is YYNGEE. V lost 4 bases and J 4 bases, leaving 20 bases between the germline ends. Profiled with immunoSEQ multiplex PCR; TCRdb holds only in-frame clones, not every one. Here the sample spans more than 300,000 clones, about 85% being singletons. The treatment: roughly 18 received Ad26.COV2.S at low or high dose, single or two shots; several received placebo; per-sample allocation not given. Sampling was performed 63 days after the first vaccine or placebo injection.

This chain connects TRBV9 to TRBJ2-5, with D perhaps matching TRBD2 (7 bases). Sample: peripheral blood, taken in a trial of Ad26.COV2.S vaccine versus placebo. The TCR comes from a person aged 18-60 years who received the Ad26.COV2.S COVID-19 vaccine or a placebo. CDR3 loop: CASSSRLGGPGETQYF. The CDR3, as DNA: TGTGCCAGCAGCTCACGGTTGGGGGGGCCAGGAGAGACCCAGTACTTC.